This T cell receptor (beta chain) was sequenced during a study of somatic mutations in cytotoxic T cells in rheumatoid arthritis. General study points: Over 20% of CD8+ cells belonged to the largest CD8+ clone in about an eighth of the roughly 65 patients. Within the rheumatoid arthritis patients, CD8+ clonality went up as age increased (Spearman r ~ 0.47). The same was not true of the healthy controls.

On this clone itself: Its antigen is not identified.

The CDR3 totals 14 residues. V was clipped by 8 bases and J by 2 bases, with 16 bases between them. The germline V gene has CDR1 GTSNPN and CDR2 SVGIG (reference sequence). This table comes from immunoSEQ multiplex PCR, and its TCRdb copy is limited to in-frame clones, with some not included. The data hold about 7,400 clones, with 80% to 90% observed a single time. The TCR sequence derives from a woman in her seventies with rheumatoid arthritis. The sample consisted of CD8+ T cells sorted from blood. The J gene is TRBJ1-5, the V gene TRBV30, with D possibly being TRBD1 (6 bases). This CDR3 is CARGTGLGNQPQHF. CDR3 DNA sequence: TGTGCCCGGGGTACAGGGCTGGGCAATCAGCCCCAGCATTTT.